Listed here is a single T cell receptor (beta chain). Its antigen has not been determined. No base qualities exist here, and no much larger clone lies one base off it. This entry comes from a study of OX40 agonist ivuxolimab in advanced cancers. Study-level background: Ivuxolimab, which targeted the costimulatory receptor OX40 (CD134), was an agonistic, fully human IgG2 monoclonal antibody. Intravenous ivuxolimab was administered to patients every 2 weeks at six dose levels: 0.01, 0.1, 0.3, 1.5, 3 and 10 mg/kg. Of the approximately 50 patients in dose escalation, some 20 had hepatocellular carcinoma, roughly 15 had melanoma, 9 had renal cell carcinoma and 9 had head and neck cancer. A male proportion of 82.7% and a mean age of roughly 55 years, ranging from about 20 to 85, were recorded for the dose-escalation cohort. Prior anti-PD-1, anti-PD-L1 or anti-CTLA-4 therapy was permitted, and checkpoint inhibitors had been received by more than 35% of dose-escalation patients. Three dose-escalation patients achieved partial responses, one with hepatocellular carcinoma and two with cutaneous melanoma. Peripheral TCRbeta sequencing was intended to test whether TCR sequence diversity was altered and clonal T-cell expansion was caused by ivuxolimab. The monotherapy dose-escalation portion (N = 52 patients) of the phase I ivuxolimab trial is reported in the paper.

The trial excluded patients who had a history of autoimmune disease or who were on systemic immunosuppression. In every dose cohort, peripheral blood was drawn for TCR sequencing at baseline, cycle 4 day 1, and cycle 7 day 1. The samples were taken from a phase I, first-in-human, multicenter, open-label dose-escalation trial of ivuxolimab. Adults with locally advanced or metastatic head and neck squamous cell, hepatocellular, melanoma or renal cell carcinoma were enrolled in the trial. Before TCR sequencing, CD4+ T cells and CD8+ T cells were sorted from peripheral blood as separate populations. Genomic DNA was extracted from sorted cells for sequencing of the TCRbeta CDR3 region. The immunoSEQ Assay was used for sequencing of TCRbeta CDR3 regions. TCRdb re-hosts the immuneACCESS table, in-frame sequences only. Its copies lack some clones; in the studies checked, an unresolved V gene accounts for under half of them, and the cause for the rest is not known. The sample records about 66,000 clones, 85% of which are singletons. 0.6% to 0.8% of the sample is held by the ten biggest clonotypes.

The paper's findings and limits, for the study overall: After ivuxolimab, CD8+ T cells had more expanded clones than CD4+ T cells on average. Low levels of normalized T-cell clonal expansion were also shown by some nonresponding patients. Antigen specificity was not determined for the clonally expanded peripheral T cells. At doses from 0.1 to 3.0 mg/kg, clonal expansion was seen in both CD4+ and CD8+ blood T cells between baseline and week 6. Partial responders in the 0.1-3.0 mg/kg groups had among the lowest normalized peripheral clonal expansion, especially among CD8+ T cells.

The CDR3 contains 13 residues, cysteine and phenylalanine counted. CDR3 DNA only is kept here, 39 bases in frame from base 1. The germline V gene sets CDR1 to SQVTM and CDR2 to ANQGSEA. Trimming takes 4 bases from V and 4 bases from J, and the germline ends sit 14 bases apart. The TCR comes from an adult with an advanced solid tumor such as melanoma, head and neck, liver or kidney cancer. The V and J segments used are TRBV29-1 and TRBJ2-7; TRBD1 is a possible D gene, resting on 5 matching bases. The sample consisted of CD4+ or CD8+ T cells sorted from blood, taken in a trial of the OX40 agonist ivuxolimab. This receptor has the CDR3 CSVVYQGFYEQYF. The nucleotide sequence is TGCAGCGTTGTTTATCAGGGATTTTACGAGCAGTACTTC.